The 5 T cell receptor beta chains below all came from one sample that was sequenced in a study of cytomegalovirus exposure and HLA in healthy donors (dated by TCRdb to 2016 to 2017). The library came from the immunoSEQ multiplex PCR assay. TCRdb re-hosts the immuneACCESS table, in-frame sequences only. Its copies lack some clones; in the studies checked, an unresolved V gene accounts for under half of them, and the cause for the rest is not known. In this sample the table shows tens of thousands of clones, 96% of which occur a single time. The ten biggest clones cover about 1.3% of the sample. Sample: PBMCs. These TCRs come from a woman under 30 in good health and CMV-seronegative.

The CDR3 DNA reads TGTGCCAGCAGCTTAAGCGTGGTGTTTTCACCCCTCCACTTT. Its protein is CASSLSVVFSPLHF. V usage is TRBV7-9 and J usage is TRBJ1-6; no definite D call. The CDR3 loop spans 14 amino acids. CDR1 and CDR2 from the germline V gene are SEHNR and FQNEAQ (reference sequence). V lost 2 bases, J lost 9 bases, and 11 bases lay in between.

The chain carries TRBV25-1 and TRBJ1-4; 7 positions agree with TRBD1. This CDR3 comprises 14 residues. Per germline, CDR1 MGHDK and CDR2 SYGVNS. J gave up 7 bases and V 6 bases, and 8 bases lay outside the gene matches. The CDR3 sequence: CASSLGGLGEKLFF. In nucleotides, the CDR3 is TGTGCCAGCAGCCTAGGGGGCCTGGGTGAAAAACTGTTTTTT.

The V and J genes are TRBV9 and TRBJ2-3; 8 bases map to TRBD2. Unmatched junction bases numbered 11, after V lost 4 bases and J lost 4 bases. The CDR3 has 16 amino acids. Germline lookup yields CDR1 SGDLS and CDR2 YYNGEE. CDR3 nucleotides: TGTGCCAGCAGCTTACGGGAGCTAGCGGGCTCAGATACGCAGTATTTT. This encodes CASSLRELAGSDTQYF. The variable domain in full, with the rest retrieved from reference TRBV9 and TRBJ2-3, is DSGVTQTPKHLITATGQRVTLRCSPRSGDLSVYWYQQSLDQGLQFLIQYYNGEERAKGNILERFSAQQFPDLHSELNLSSLELGDSALYFCASSLRELAGSDTQYFGPGTRLTVL.

This rearrangement joins TRBV18 to TRBJ2-3; the match to TRBD2 covers 8 bases. J gave up 1 base and V 3 bases, and 6 bases lay outside the gene matches. The CDR3 is made up of 16 amino acids. Looked up from germline, CDR1 is KGHSH and CDR2 is LQKENI. The DNA of the CDR3 is TGTGCCAGCTCACCGAACGTAGCGGGACGCACAGATACGCAGTATTTT. This encodes CASSPNVAGRTDTQYF.

The genes are TRBV5-1 and TRBJ2-1; 9 bases map to TRBD1. Germline lookup yields CDR1 SGHRS and CDR2 YFSETQ. This CDR3 comprises 15 residues. The trim removed 0 bases at V and 6 bases at J, leaving 4 bases unmatched. CDR3 nucleotide sequence: TGCGCCAGCAGCTTGGGGACAGGGGCTGGCAATGAGCAGTTCTTC. Its translation is CASSLGTGAGNEQFF.